What follows are 20 T cell receptor beta chains derived from one specimen sequenced in a study of OX40 agonist ivuxolimab in advanced cancers. Sequenced by immunoSEQ multiplex PCR; TCRdb stores in-frame clones only, minus some. The profile covers some 64,000 clones, with 92% appearing a single time and about 0.66% taken by the ten largest. This specimen was CD4+ or CD8+ T cells sorted from blood, taken in a trial of the OX40 agonist ivuxolimab. These receptors were obtained from an adult with an advanced solid tumor such as melanoma, head and neck, liver or kidney cancer.

This chain uses TRBV27 with TRBJ1-4; D uncertain. The ends were cut back, 6 bases at V and 0 bases at J, with 8 bases in the middle. The CDR3 loop spans 14 amino acids. The V gene's germline CDR1 is MNHEY and CDR2 SMNVEV (reference sequence). This chain's CDR3 is CASRREPTNEKLFF. CDR3 coding DNA: TGTGCCAGCAGAAGGGAGCCAACTAATGAAAAACTGTTTTTT.

The rearrangement joins TRBV10-3 to TRBJ1-1; D perhaps matches TRBD1 (5 bases). The germline V gene has CDR1 ENHRY and CDR2 SYGVKD. The V end was cut by 10 bases, the J end by 4 bases, with 16 bases between. The CDR3 loop spans 13 amino acids. The CDR3 bases are TGTGCCACGCGGGGCGGAGTTGGCACTGAAGCTTTCTTT. This encodes CATRGGVGTEAFF.

V usage is TRBV15 and J usage is TRBJ2-1, with TRBD2 matching 8 bases. This CDR3 comprises 15 residues. V dropped 0 bases and J dropped 9; count of bases not matched to a gene: 7. Germline loops: CDR1 LNHNV, CDR2 YYDKDF (reference sequence). CDR3 sequence reads: CATSRDKGSGIEQFF. Written as DNA, the CDR3 is TGTGCCACCAGCAGAGATAAGGGTAGCGGGATTGAGCAGTTCTTC.

This chain uses TRBV18 with TRBJ2-7, with a tentative D call TRBD2 (6 bases). Trimming shortened V by 3 bases and J by 4 bases, and 13 bases separated the two germline ends. The CDR3 has 14 residues. CDR1 is KGHSH and CDR2 is LQKENI in the germline V gene. The CDR3 bases are TGTGCCAGCTCACCGGGACTCTCCAGTTACGAGCAGTACTTC. This sequence encodes CASSPGLSSYEQYF.

V and J are TRBV25-1 and TRBJ2-1, with TRBD2 matching over 11 bases. Germline V gene data show CDR1 as MGHDK and CDR2 as SYGVNS. The CDR3 length is 17 residues. Trimming took 8 bases from V and 0 from J; bases not matched to a gene: 9. In DNA, the CDR3 is TGTGCCAGCCAAACATCTAGCGGGGGGAGCTCCTACAATGAGCAGTTCTTC. This translates into CASQTSSGGSSYNEQFF.

The chain combines TRBV18 with TRBJ2-1, with 7 positions matching TRBD1. V shed 2 bases, J shed 9 bases, and the junction held 4 bases outside the gene matches. CDR3 length equals 13 residues. In germline, CDR1 is KGHSH, CDR2 LQKENI. Written as DNA, the CDR3 is TGTGCCAGCTCACCAGGCGAGGGGGCTGAGCAGTTCTTC. This codes for CASSPGEGAEQFF.

This chain uses TRBV30 with TRBJ2-7; 14 nucleotides match TRBD2. J lost 2 bases, V lost 5 bases, and 17 bases had no gene match. Germline CDR1 and CDR2: GTSNPN and SVGIG (reference sequence). This CDR3 region has 19 residues. CDR3 in DNA: TGTGCCTGGGAGGGACTAGCGGGAGAAAGACGGGTGGGTCCCTACGAGCAGTACTTC. It is translated as CAWEGLAGERRVGPYEQYF.

For the CDR3, the DNA is TGTGCCAGCAGCTTAGGCAGCGGGAGGGGCTCCTACGAGCAGTACTTC. Translating gives CASSLGSGRGSYEQYF. The chain joins TRBV5-8 to TRBJ2-7; TRBD2 matches at 10 bases. This CDR3 is 16 amino acids long. V gave up 2 bases and J gave up 0 bases; unmatched junction bases: 5. Germline V gives CDR1 SGHTS, CDR2 YDEGEE.

V usage is TRBV6-5 and J usage is TRBJ2-7, with D perhaps assigned TRBD1 or TRBD2 (7 bases each). The CDR3 is 11 residues long. Germline values: CDR1 MNHEY, CDR2 SVGAGI. V gave up 5 bases and J gave up 7 bases, with 9 bases separating them. The DNA for the CDR3 is TGTGCCAGCAGTCAGGGGGGGGAGCAGTACTTC. Translated, it gives CASSQGGEQYF.

The genes are TRBV14 and TRBJ1-2, with D possibly being TRBD1 (5 bases). CDR1 SGHDN and CDR2 FVKESK come from the germline V gene. The CDR3 covers 14 residues. V dropped 4 bases and J dropped 8 bases, with 17 bases sitting between them. CDR3 residues: CASSPAVQGRGYTF. The CDR3 bases are TGTGCCAGCAGCCCAGCCGTCCAGGGACGAGGCTACACCTTC.

The gene calls are TRBV5-1 and TRBJ1-5; no reliable D call. Trimming removed 0 bases from V and 4 bases from J, with 8 bases in between. The CDR3 extends over 14 amino acids. The germline V gene has CDR1 SGHRS and CDR2 YFSETQ. The CDR3 spells CASSLGGVNQPQHF. The CDR3 DNA reads TGCGCCAGCAGCTTGGGCGGGGTTAATCAGCCCCAGCATTTT.

V gene TRBV7-6 combines with J gene TRBJ2-5, with 10 bases aligning to TRBD2. V lost 5 bases and J lost 5; bases outside the gene matches: 8. The CDR3 length is 15 residues. CDR1 is SGHVS, CDR2 FNYEAQ, per germline. The CDR3, as DNA: TGTGCCAGCAGCCCCACTAGCGGGATTCCGGAGACCCAGTACTTC. This encodes CASSPTSGIPETQYF.

The chain is built from TRBV5-4 and TRBJ1-4; 8 nucleotides agree with TRBD1. Trimming cost V 4 bases and J 8 bases; bases outside gene matches: 7. This CDR3 has 14 residues. The germline gives CDR1 SGHNT, CDR2 YYREEE (reference sequence). The CDR3 sequence is CASSLTGEGEKLFF. The CDR3, as DNA: TGTGCCAGCAGCCTGACAGGGGAGGGAGAAAAACTGTTTTTT.

The V call is TRBV6-6, the J call TRBJ1-2; 10 bases agree with TRBD1. There are 15 residues in the CDR3. The V segment lost 2 bases and the J segment 7 bases; nucleotides outside the gene matches: 7. Germline lookup yields CDR1 MNHNY and CDR2 SVGAGI (reference sequence). For the CDR3, the DNA is TGTGCCAGCAGTTACCGGGACAGGGGATATATTGGCTACACCTTC. Amino acid sequence: CASSYRDRGYIGYTF.

The table lists this clone with a count of one. The J gene is TRBJ2-1, the V gene TRBV9; TRBD1 agrees at 7 bases. J lost 1 base, V lost 1 base, and 5 bases had no gene match. The germline gives CDR1 SGDLS, CDR2 YYNGEE. The CDR3 totals 16 residues. The CDR3 sequence is CASSVQGDGSYNEQFF. The CDR3 bases are TGTGCCAGCAGCGTACAGGGGGATGGGTCCTACAATGAGCAGTTCTTC.

In DNA form, the CDR3 reads TGTGCCATCAACCGACTAGCGGGAGATTCTTATGAGCAGTTCTTC. It specifies CAINRLAGDSYEQFF. The rearrangement links TRBV10-3 to TRBJ2-1; 12 nucleotides align to TRBD2. Germline CDR1 and CDR2: ENHRY and SYGVKD. Unmatched junction bases numbered 9, after V lost 7 bases and J lost 8 bases. This CDR3 has 15 residues.

This rearrangement joins TRBV4-1 to TRBJ1-1; 9 bases are shared with TRBD1. The trim removed 4 bases at V and 7 bases at J, leaving 7 bases unmatched. The CDR3 spans 14 residues. CDR1 is MGHRA, CDR2 YSYEKL, per germline. CDR3 region: CASSLFGTGSEAFF. CDR3 nucleotides: TGCGCCAGCAGCCTGTTCGGGACAGGGAGTGAAGCTTTCTTT.

The chain joins TRBV10-3 to TRBJ2-7, with 11 bases identical to TRBD1. The junction had 5 bases not matched to a gene; V was cut back by 3 bases and J by 4 bases. The CDR3 contains 15 residues. Germline-derived CDR1 and CDR2 are ENHRY and SYGVKD. This CDR3 is CAISDRTGGAYEQYF. The DNA of the CDR3 is TGTGCCATCAGTGATAGGACAGGGGGCGCGTACGAGCAGTACTTC.

V and J are TRBV5-1 and TRBJ2-1; D is perhaps TRBD1 (6 bases). Deletions cut 4 bases from V and 4 bases from J, with 15 bases between. The CDR3 length is 15 residues. Germline CDR1 reads SGHRS; CDR2 reads YFSETQ. The CDR3 DNA reads as TGCGCCAGCAGCCCGGAACAGGGTTATTACAATGAGCAGTTCTTC. It specifies CASSPEQGYYNEQFF.

This clone has just a few counts. The gene calls are TRBV2 and TRBJ1-5, with D perhaps matching TRBD1 (6 bases). Trimming pared 7 bases from V and 3 bases from J, leaving 10 bases between. Germline assignment: CDR1 SNHLY and CDR2 FYNNEI. The length of the CDR3 is 13 residues. CDR3 DNA: TGTGCCAGCAATGGACAGAACAATCAGCCCCAGCATTTT. Residues: CASNGQNNQPQHF. The full variable domain, with the rest looked up from reference TRBV2 and TRBJ1-5, is EPEVTQTPSHQVTQMGQEVILRCVPISNHLYFYWYRQILGQKVEFLVSFYNNEISEKSEIFDDQFSVERPDGSNFTLKIRSTKLEDSAMYFCASNGQNNQPQHFGDGTRLSIL.